Each of the 32 T cell receptor beta chains below was sequenced from the same sample in a study of vaccination and CD4 T cells after COVID-19. Treatment meaning: approximately nine-day PBMC culture with coronavirus spike peptide pools or control peptides (ViraFEST assay). Antigens for these TCRs are unknown. The Oncomine TCR Beta short-read assay sequenced DNA from cultured CD4+ T cells. TCRdb itself ran the PCR reads through MiXCR, one entry per CDR3 protein. Among 13,000 to 15,000 distinct CDR3 sequences, roughly 43% were seen once, and the ten largest hold approximately 15%. The source material was cultured CD4+ T cells from blood. These receptors originate from a human donor with COVID-19.

This clonotype came up a few times. V and J are TRBV5-1 and TRBJ2-1, with D unresolved. The germline V gene encodes CDR1 SGHRS and CDR2 YFSETQ. Trimming removed 0 bases at V and 0 bases at J, with 7 bases between. The CDR3 loop spans 15 amino acids. This CDR3 is CASSLDSSSYNEQFF. The CDR3 region has the DNA TGCGCCAGCAGCTTGGACAGCAGCTCCTACAATGAGCAGTTCTTC.

The chain uses TRBV2 and TRBJ2-3; 12 bases map to TRBD2. The trim removed 4 bases at V and 3 bases at J, leaving 5 bases unmatched. Germline V gives CDR1 SNHLY, CDR2 FYNNEI. This CDR3 has 16 amino acids. The CDR3 DNA follows: TGTGCCAGCAGTGGAACTAGCGGGGGGATGACAGATACGCAGTATTTT. Amino acids: CASSGTSGGMTDTQYF.

This clonotype was counted between two and nine times. The V and J genes are TRBV7-2 and TRBJ1-5; D gene ambiguous. The CDR3 runs to 13 residues. Germline CDR1 and CDR2: SGHTA and FQGNSA. Trimming took 3 bases from V and 3 from J, leaving 6 bases between them. DNA of the CDR3: TGTGCCAGCAGCTTCGGCGACAATCAGCCCCAGCATTTT. It yields the protein CASSFGDNQPQHF.

The chain combines TRBV28 with TRBJ1-5; D may be TRBD1 (5 bases). This CDR3 region has 14 residues. CDR1 and CDR2 (germline): MDHEN, SYDVKM. V lost 7 bases and J 2 bases, leaving 12 bases between the germline ends. As DNA, the CDR3 is TGTGCCAGCACCAGGGCATTTGGCAATCAGCCCCAGCATTTT. It translates to CASTRAFGNQPQHF.

This rearrangement joins TRBV19 to TRBJ2-7; 10 bases map to TRBD1. The ends lost 9 bases at V and 2 bases at J; junction bases unmatched: 13. The CDR3 has 16 amino acids. Germline V CDR1 and CDR2: LNHDA, SQIVND (reference sequence). CDR3 nucleotides: TGTGCCAGCGGTTGGATACCGGGACAGGGGACCTACGAGCAGTACTTC. It translates to CASGWIPGQGTYEQYF.

The sample holds one count of this clonotype. The genes are TRBV19 and TRBJ2-2; D unclear. CDR3 length: 16 residues. V was shortened by 0 bases and J by 4 bases, with 12 bases between the two germline ends. The germline V gene encodes CDR1 LNHDA and CDR2 SQIVND (reference sequence). The CDR3 loop is CASSIDGLGRTGELFF. DNA for the CDR3: TGTGCCAGTAGTATAGACGGGCTAGGTCGCACCGGGGAGCTGTTTTTT.

This clonotype has a handful of counts. CDR3 coding DNA: TGTGCCAGCAGCTCAACAATCTTCGATGGAAACACCATATATTTT. Its protein product is CASSSTIFDGNTIYF. The chain recombines TRBV11-3 with TRBJ1-3, with D uncertain. Germline CDR1 is SGHNT and CDR2 is YENEEA. V gave up 4 bases and J gave up 3 bases, with 13 bases separating them. The CDR3 consists of 15 residues.

This chain links TRBV2 with TRBJ2-5; D remains unclear. The CDR3 spans 14 residues. Germline V gene lookup returns CDR1 SNHLY and CDR2 FYNNEI. The V end lost 4 bases, the J end lost 0 bases, and 9 bases lay between the germline ends. The CDR3 loop is CASSGGAYQETQYF. CDR3 nucleotides: TGTGCCAGCAGTGGAGGAGCCTACCAAGAGACCCAGTACTTC.

This chain joins TRBV20-1 and TRBJ2-2; TRBD1 matches at 11 bases. The V gene end was trimmed by 3 bases and the J gene end by 4 bases; junction bases not matched to a gene: 4. Germline CDR1 DFQATT, CDR2 SNEGSKA (reference sequence). This CDR3 is 15 amino acids long. CDR3 DNA: TGCAGTGCTAGCCGGACAGGGGGCTTCACCGGGGAGCTGTTTTTT. Encoded protein: CSASRTGGFTGELFF.

This clonotype was found once. The chain combines TRBV19 with TRBJ2-1; D unresolved. Germline assignment: CDR1 LNHDA and CDR2 SQIVND (reference sequence). V gave up 5 bases and J gave up 2 bases, with 7 bases separating them. This CDR3 spans 13 amino acids. Here the CDR3 reads CASSPQTYNEQFF. CDR3 in DNA: TGTGCCAGTAGTCCCCAGACCTACAATGAGCAGTTCTTC. The full variable domain, rest sourced from reference TRBV19 and TRBJ2-1, is DGGITQSPKYLFRKEGQNVTLSCEQNLNHDAMYWYRQDPGQGLRLIYYSQIVNDFQKGDIAEGYSVSREKKESFPLTVTSAQKNPTAFYLCASSPQTYNEQFFGPGTRLTVL.

This clonotype has only a few counts. The rearrangement uses TRBV27 and TRBJ1-6, with D uncertain. The CDR3 is 14 amino acids. From germline, CDR1 is MNHEY and CDR2 SMNVEV (reference sequence). The V and J ends lost 2 bases and 14 bases respectively, with 16 bases between them. For the CDR3, the DNA is TGTGCCAGCAGTTTAACCTCCGAGGGCCGGACCCTCCACTTT. Protein: CASSLTSEGRTLHF.

This clonotype occurred a few times. The chain carries TRBV12-3 or TRBV12-4 and TRBJ1-1; D is perhaps TRBD1 (5 bases). V dropped 5 bases and J dropped 3 bases, with 13 bases sitting between them. This CDR3 has 14 residues. Here the CDR3 reads CASSTWTPYTEAFF. The CDR3 nucleotides read TGTGCCAGCAGTACCTGGACACCCTACACTGAAGCTTTCTTT.

The chain has TRBV7-3 and TRBJ2-7; no clear D gene. V was cut by 5 bases and J by 0 bases, with 11 bases left in between. The germline V gene has CDR1 SGHTA and CDR2 FQGTGA. CDR3 length: 14 amino acids. For the CDR3, the DNA is TGTGCCAGCAGCAGGGATTCTACCTCCTACGAGCAGTACTTC. Its translation is CASSRDSTSYEQYF.

The J gene is TRBJ1-6, the V gene TRBV2; possibly TRBD1 for D (5 bases). Trimming took 4 bases from V and 9 from J, leaving 16 bases between them. Germline V gene lookup returns CDR1 SNHLY and CDR2 FYNNEI. The CDR3 covers 15 residues. The CDR3 DNA follows: TGTGCCAGCAGTGCCGCCGGGCCCCAGGGTTCACCCCTCCACTTT. Translating it yields CASSAAGPQGSPLHF.

This sequence joins TRBV28 and TRBJ2-2; D is unclear. Germline CDR1 MDHEN, CDR2 SYDVKM. The CDR3 length is 13 residues. Trimming stripped 3 bases from V and 12 bases from J, with 14 bases between. The DNA for the CDR3 is TGTGCCAGCAGTTTCGGCTCGTTAGGGAAGCTGTTTTTT. Translation: CASSFGSLGKLFF.

The genes are TRBV5-1 and TRBJ1-1; no definite D call. This CDR3 is 15 amino acids long. Germline loops: CDR1 SGHRS, CDR2 YFSETQ. V was trimmed by 3 bases and J by 5 bases, leaving 17 bases between them. CDR3 DNA: TGCGCCAGCAGCTCAGAGACTAAATGGGTGACTGAAGCTTTCTTT. This codes for CASSSETKWVTEAFF.

This chain links TRBV19 with TRBJ2-5; tentative D call: TRBD2 (5 bases). CDR1 is LNHDA and CDR2 is SQIVND in the germline V gene (reference sequence). Between the trimmed V and J ends, which lost 1 base and 1 base, there was a span of 7 bases. This CDR3 contains 14 residues. The CDR3 region is CASSIVGVQETQYF. CDR3 bases: TGTGCCAGTAGTATAGTCGGGGTCCAAGAGACCCAGTACTTC. Using reference TRBV19 and TRBJ2-5 for the parts outside the CDR3, the full variable domain is DGGITQSPKYLFRKEGQNVTLSCEQNLNHDAMYWYRQDPGQGLRLIYYSQIVNDFQKGDIAEGYSVSREKKESFPLTVTSAQKNPTAFYLCASSIVGVQETQYFGPGTRLLVL.

CDR3 sequence: CASSMNMGSGTEAFF. The CDR3 DNA sequence: TGCGCCAGCAGCATGAACATGGGGTCCGGCACTGAAGCTTTCTTT. This rearrangement joins TRBV5-1 to TRBJ1-1; D unresolved. Germline loops: CDR1 SGHRS, CDR2 YFSETQ. The CDR3 runs 15 residues. The germline V and J ends were trimmed by 4 bases and 4 bases, with 17 bases remaining between them.

This rearrangement joins TRBV20-1 to TRBJ2-4; TRBD2 agrees at 14 bases. The germline CDR1 and CDR2 sequences are DFQATT and SNEGSKA (reference sequence). Germline trimming cut 3 bases from V and 3 bases from J; bases unmatched to any gene: 4. The CDR3 totals 16 residues. Here the CDR3 reads CSARKGTSGGKNIQYF. CDR3 nucleotides: TGCAGTGCTAGGAAGGGGACTAGCGGGGGCAAAAACATTCAGTACTTC.

The V call is TRBV19, the J call TRBJ1-1; D is uncertain. The germline V gene has CDR1 LNHDA and CDR2 SQIVND (reference sequence). The CDR3 loop spans 12 amino acids. Trimming removed 4 bases at V and 5 bases at J, with 8 bases between. The CDR3 loop reads CASSKRMTEAFF. The CDR3 DNA follows: TGTGCCAGTAGTAAACGTATGACTGAAGCTTTCTTT.

The J gene is TRBJ2-7, the V gene TRBV29-1; no definite D call. The CDR3 has 14 residues. Trimming took off 1 base at V and 2 bases at J, with 12 bases between the two ends. Germline-derived CDR1 and CDR2 are SQVTM and ANQGSEA. CDR3 protein: CSVEGTSSPYEQYF. The CDR3 coding sequence is TGCAGCGTTGAAGGCACCAGTAGCCCCTACGAGCAGTACTTC.

This clonotype was recorded a few times. This rearrangement joins TRBV6-1 to TRBJ1-1; TRBD1 matches 7 bases. This CDR3 comprises 16 residues. CDR1 is MNHNS, CDR2 SASEGT, per germline. V gave up 7 bases and J gave up 4 bases; unmatched junction bases: 15. CDR3 protein: CASKSERLQGGTEAFF. The DNA of the CDR3 is TGTGCCAGCAAATCCGAACGACTGCAGGGGGGCACTGAAGCTTTCTTT.

The chain employs TRBV5-4 and TRBJ2-5, with a tentative D call TRBD1 (5 bases). The CDR3 consists of 14 residues. Germline loops: CDR1 SGHNT, CDR2 YYREEE (reference sequence). V lost 1 base and J lost 4, with 11 bases in between. The chain's CDR3 is CASSLLDGAETQYF. CDR3 nucleotide sequence: TGTGCCAGCAGCTTGCTAGATGGGGCAGAGACCCAGTACTTC.

V usage is TRBV11-3 and J usage is TRBJ2-7; the D is unclear. CDR3 length equals 14 residues. Trimming took 0 bases from V and 3 from J, leaving 9 bases between them. Germline V gene lookup returns CDR1 SGHNT and CDR2 YENEEA. The CDR3 region is CASSLELNVYEQYF. The CDR3 DNA is TGTGCCAGCAGCTTAGAGCTCAACGTCTACGAGCAGTACTTC.

The V and J genes are TRBV12-3 or TRBV12-4 and TRBJ1-5; a weak D match, TRBD1 (5 bases). The CDR3 consists of 14 residues. Trimming removed 5 bases from V and 8 bases from J, with 16 bases in between. The CDR3 sequence is CASSPQQAPEPQHF. The CDR3, as DNA: TGTGCCAGCAGTCCTCAACAGGCCCCGGAGCCCCAGCATTTT.

The chain links TRBV19 to TRBJ1-2; D gene ambiguous. The CDR3 contains 16 residues. Germline values: CDR1 LNHDA, CDR2 SQIVND (reference sequence). V was trimmed by 5 bases and J by 4 bases, leaving 20 bases between them. The CDR3 coding sequence is TGTGCCAGTAGTGCAGAGATACCCCTCCCTCGCTATGGCTACACCTTC. Translated, it gives CASSAEIPLPRYGYTF.

The J gene is TRBJ1-2, the V gene TRBV5-6; 11 bases align to TRBD1. The CDR3 is 16 amino acids. Germline assignment: CDR1 SGHDT and CDR2 YYEEEE. V dropped 0 bases and J dropped 8; count of bases not matched to a gene: 9. The CDR3 region is CASSLDPGTGGEGYTF. The DNA for the CDR3 is TGTGCCAGCAGCTTGGACCCCGGGACAGGGGGTGAGGGCTACACCTTC.

This clonotype has just a few counts. The chain links TRBV5-1 to TRBJ1-1; tentatively, D is TRBD1 (5 bases). V lost 1 base and J 0 bases, leaving 16 bases between the germline ends. This CDR3 has 17 amino acids. Looked up from germline, CDR1 is SGHRS and CDR2 is YFSETQ. The DNA of the CDR3 is TGCGCCAGCAGCTTGTTTACCTTTGGGGGGATGAACACTGAAGCTTTCTTT. This gives the protein CASSLFTFGGMNTEAFF.

A few counts support this clonotype. CDR3 loop: CASSQYRGSQPQHF. For the CDR3, the DNA is TGTGCCAGCAGTCAGTACAGGGGAAGTCAGCCCCAGCATTTT. The chain links TRBV2 to TRBJ1-5; 7 nucleotides align to TRBD1. The CDR3 is 14 residues long. Per germline, CDR1 SNHLY and CDR2 FYNNEI. With 5 bases clipped from V and 6 bases from J, the junction kept 7 bases outside the gene matches.

The chain uses TRBV6-5 and TRBJ2-3; 13 positions agree with TRBD2. This CDR3 has 18 amino acids. V lost 4 bases and J lost 0; bases outside the gene matches: 7. CDR1 is MNHEY, CDR2 SVGAGI, per germline. CDR3 protein: CASSSTSGGLASTDTQYF. CDR3 DNA sequence: TGTGCCAGCAGTTCGACTAGCGGGGGGCTTGCTAGCACAGATACGCAGTATTTT.

This clonotype has only a few counts. The rearrangement joins TRBV20-1 to TRBJ1-5, with D hard to call. Germline assignment: CDR1 DFQATT and CDR2 SNEGSKA (reference sequence). Trimming took 3 bases from V and 4 from J, leaving 7 bases between them. This CDR3 is built from 12 residues. Written as DNA, the CDR3 is TGCAGTGCTAGTAACCCTAATCAGCCCCAGCATTTT. It specifies CSASNPNQPQHF.

V and J are TRBV24-1 and TRBJ2-7, with a weak D call TRBD2 (6 bases). V lost 5 bases, J lost 3 bases, and 10 bases lay in between. From germline, CDR1 is KGHDR and CDR2 SFDVKD. The CDR3 covers 13 residues. In DNA form, the CDR3 reads TGTGCCACCAGTGGCGGGGCCTACTACGAGCAGTACTTC. Translating gives CATSGGAYYEQYF.